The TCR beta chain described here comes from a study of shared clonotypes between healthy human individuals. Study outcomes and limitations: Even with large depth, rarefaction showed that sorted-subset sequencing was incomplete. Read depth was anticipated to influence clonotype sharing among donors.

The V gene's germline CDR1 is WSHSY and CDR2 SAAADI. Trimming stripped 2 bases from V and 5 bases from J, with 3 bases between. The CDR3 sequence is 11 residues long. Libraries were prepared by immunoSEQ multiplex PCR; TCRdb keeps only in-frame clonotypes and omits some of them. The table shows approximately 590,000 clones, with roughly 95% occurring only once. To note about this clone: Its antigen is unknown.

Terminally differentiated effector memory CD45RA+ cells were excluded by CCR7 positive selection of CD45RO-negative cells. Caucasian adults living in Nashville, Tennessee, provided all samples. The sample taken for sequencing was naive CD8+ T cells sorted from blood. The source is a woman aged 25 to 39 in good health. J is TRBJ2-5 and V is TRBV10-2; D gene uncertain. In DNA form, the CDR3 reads TGCGCCAGCAGTGAGCTGGAGACCCAGTACTTC. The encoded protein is CASSELETQYF.